A single T cell receptor beta chain is shown here with its context. Its antigen is not identified. Patients aged 18 to 65 had newly diagnosed hyperthyroidism of under 2 months' duration. Diagnoses were made from clinical symptoms, serum measures (thyroxine and TRAb), thyroid ultrasound and orbital computed tomography. The CDR3 has 12 amino acids. V lost 5 bases and J 5 bases, leaving 9 bases between the germline ends. CDR1 and CDR2 from the germline V gene are SEHNR and FQNEAQ (reference sequence). RNA transcripts yielded amplified TCR beta CDR3 regions. First-round RT-PCR targeting the TCR CDR3 was performed with the HTBI primer set. Each CDR3 protein is one row after TCRdb ran MiXCR on the multiplex PCR reads. Of approximately 330,000 distinct CDR3 sequences in the sample, about 21% were seen once. These data come from a study of T cells in Graves' hyperthyroidism and ophthalmopathy. On the study more broadly: Once the initial diagnosis was made, peripheral blood was obtained before any treatment. Study-wide points: Blood held most thyroid clonotypes expanded above 0.001 frequency.

This chain uses TRBV7-9 with TRBJ2-5; D ambiguous. The receptor comes from a woman aged 45-60 years with Graves' hyperthyroidism. The sequenced material came from blood. The CDR3 DNA is TGTGCCAGCAGCCTCGAGGTGGAGACCCAGTACTTC. Its translation: CASSLEVETQYF.